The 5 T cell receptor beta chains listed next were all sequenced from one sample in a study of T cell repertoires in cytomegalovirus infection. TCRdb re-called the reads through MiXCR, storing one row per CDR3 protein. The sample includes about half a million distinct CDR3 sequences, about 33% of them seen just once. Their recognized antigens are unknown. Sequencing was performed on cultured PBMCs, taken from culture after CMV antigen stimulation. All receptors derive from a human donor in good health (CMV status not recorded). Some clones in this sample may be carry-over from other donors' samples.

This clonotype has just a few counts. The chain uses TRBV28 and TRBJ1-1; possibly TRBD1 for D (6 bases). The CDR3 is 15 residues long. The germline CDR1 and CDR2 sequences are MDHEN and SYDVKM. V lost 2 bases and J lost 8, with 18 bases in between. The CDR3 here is CASSLHGPGAAEAFF. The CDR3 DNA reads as TGTGCCAGCAGTTTACACGGCCCGGGGGCGGCGGAAGCTTTCTTT.

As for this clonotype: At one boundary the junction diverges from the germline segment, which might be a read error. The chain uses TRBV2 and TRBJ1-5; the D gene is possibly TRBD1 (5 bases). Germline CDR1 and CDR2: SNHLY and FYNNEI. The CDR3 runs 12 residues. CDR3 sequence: CAGRQSAGPQHF. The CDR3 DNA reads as TGTGCCGGCAGACAGAGCGCAGGGCCCCAGCATTTT.

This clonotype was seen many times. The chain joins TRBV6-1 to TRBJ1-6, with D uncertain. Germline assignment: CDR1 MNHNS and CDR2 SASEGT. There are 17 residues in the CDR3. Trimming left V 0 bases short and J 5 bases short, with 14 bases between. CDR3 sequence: CASSEATGYLNNSPLHF. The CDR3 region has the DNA TGTGCCAGCAGTGAAGCGACGGGGTACCTAAATAATTCACCCCTCCACTTT.

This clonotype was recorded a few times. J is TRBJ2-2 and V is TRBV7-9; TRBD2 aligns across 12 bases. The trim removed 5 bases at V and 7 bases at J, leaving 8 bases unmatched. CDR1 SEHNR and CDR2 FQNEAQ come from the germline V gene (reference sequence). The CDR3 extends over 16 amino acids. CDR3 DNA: TGTGCCAGCAGCAAGACTAGCGGGAGCACAGTCGGGGAGCTGTTTTTT. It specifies CASSKTSGSTVGELFF.

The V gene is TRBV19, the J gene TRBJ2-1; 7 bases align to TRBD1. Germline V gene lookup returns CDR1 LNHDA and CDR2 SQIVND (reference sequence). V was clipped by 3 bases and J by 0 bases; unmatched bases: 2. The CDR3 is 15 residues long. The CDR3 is CASSIGTDSYNEQFF. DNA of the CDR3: TGTGCCAGTAGTATTGGGACAGACTCCTACAATGAGCAGTTCTTC. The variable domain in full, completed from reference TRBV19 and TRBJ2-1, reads DGGITQSPKYLFRKEGQNVTLSCEQNLNHDAMYWYRQDPGQGLRLIYYSQIVNDFQKGDIAEGYSVSREKKESFPLTVTSAQKNPTAFYLCASSIGTDSYNEQFFGPGTRLTVL.